A selection of T cell receptor beta chains follows, all from one sample in a study of cytomegalovirus exposure and HLA in healthy donors. The table came from immunoSEQ multiplex PCR; TCRdb's copy has only in-frame clones and leaves some out. The sample has 300,000 or so clones; approximately 84% are singletons. Sequencing used PBMCs. The receptors stem from a woman aged 40 to 55 in good health and CMV-seropositive. CDR3s include the opening cysteine and the closing phenylalanine or tryptophan. D genes are given only for firm matches. Rows give clone size only sometimes, using once, few, many, or a class for an expanded clone.

J: TRBJ2-7
V: TRBV7-8
size: NA
D: TRBD2
CDR3: CASSGLAMREEEQYF
DNA: TGTGCCAGCAGCGGGCTAGCTATGCGGGAGGAGGAGCAGTACTTC

J: TRBJ1-4
V: TRBV7-2
size: NA
D: TRBD1
CDR3: CASSLEGTGNEKLFF
DNA: TGTGCCAGCAGCTTAGAGGGGACAGGAAATGAAAAACTGTTTTTT

J: TRBJ2-1
V: TRBV15
size: once
D: TRBD2
CDR3: CATSVSWLAGGISYNEQFF
DNA: TGTGCCACCAGCGTCTCTTGGCTAGCGGGGGGTATCTCCTACAATGAGCAGTTCTTC

J: TRBJ2-5
V: TRBV7-2
size: NA
D: TRBD2
CDR3: CASSFLTSGNQETQYF
DNA: TGTGCCAGCAGCTTCTTGACTAGCGGGAACCAAGAGACCCAGTACTTC

J: TRBJ1-5
V: TRBV19
size: NA
D: TRBD1
CDR3: CASSNTGGVDQPQHF
DNA: TGTGCCAGTAGTAACACAGGGGGCGTAGATCAGCCCCAGCATTTT

J: TRBJ2-3
V: TRBV28
size: NA
D: TRBD2
CDR3: CASRDAGGLSTDTQYF
DNA: TGTGCCAGCCGGGACGCGGGAGGGCTCAGCACAGATACGCAGTATTTT

J: TRBJ2-2
V: TRBV7-9
size: NA
D: TRBD2
CDR3: CASSSGTKDTGELFF
DNA: TGTGCCAGCAGCTCCGGGACTAAAGACACCGGGGAGCTGTTTTTT

J: TRBJ1-3
V: TRBV6-1
size: NA
D: TRBD1
CDR3: CASGGTALGGNTIYF
DNA: TGTGCCAGCGGAGGGACAGCTCTCGGTGGAAACACCATATATTTT

J: TRBJ2-4
V: TRBV30
size: NA
D: TRBD2
CDR3: CAWRKRDLGFDSQYF
DNA: TGTGCCTGGAGGAAGCGGGACTTGGGGTTCGACAGTCAGTACTTC

J: TRBJ2-1
V: TRBV7-6
size: NA
D: NA
CDR3: CASSLAGQGWYEQFF
DNA: TGTGCCAGCAGCTTAGCGGGCCAAGGCTGGTATGAGCAGTTCTTC

J: TRBJ2-7
V: TRBV7-2
size: NA
D: NA
CDR3: CASSLGGAGYEQYF
DNA: TGTGCCAGCAGCTTAGGAGGAGCGGGCTACGAGCAGTACTTC

J: TRBJ1-6
V: TRBV5-4
size: few
D: TRBD1
CDR3: CASSLGGGQGVMSPLHF
DNA: TGTGCCAGCAGCTTGGGTGGGGGACAGGGGGTAATGTCACCCCTCCACTTT

J: TRBJ1-4
V: TRBV30
size: NA
D: NA
CDR3: CAWSVKTGVEKLFF
DNA: TGTGCCTGGAGTGTTAAGACCGGGGTGGAAAAACTGTTTTTT

J: TRBJ1-4
V: TRBV19
size: NA
D: NA
CDR3: CASNDGGAGFGEKLFF
DNA: TGTGCCAGCAACGACGGTGGAGCAGGGTTTGGGGAAAAACTGTTTTTT

J: TRBJ2-1
V: TRBV6-5
size: NA
D: NA
CDR3: CASSTTGVSYNEQFF
DNA: TGTGCCAGCAGTACTACGGGTGTCTCCTACAATGAGCAGTTCTTC

J: TRBJ1-6
V: TRBV27
size: NA
D: NA
CDR3: CASSLRGSPLHF
DNA: TGTGCCAGCAGTTTACGAGGTTCACCCCTCCACTTT

J: TRBJ1-4
V: TRBV27
size: NA
D: NA
CDR3: CASTSHDSNEKLFF
DNA: TGTGCCAGCACCTCGCACGACAGTAATGAAAAACTGTTTTTT

J: TRBJ2-5
V: TRBV5-1
size: NA
D: NA
CDR3: CASSPAAGRGGQETQYF
DNA: TGCGCCAGCAGCCCGGCTGCGGGCCGTGGAGGGCAAGAGACCCAGTACTTC

J: TRBJ2-1
V: TRBV2
size: NA
D: NA
CDR3: CASSGSGTGGSSGRRFF
DNA: TGTGCCAGCAGTGGATCCGGGACAGGGGGGTCTAGCGGGAGAAGGTTCTTC

J: TRBJ2-2
V: TRBV9
size: NA
D: NA
CDR3: CASSAGQRNTGELFF
DNA: TGTGCCAGCAGCGCTGGACAGCGCAACACCGGGGAGCTGTTTTTT

J: TRBJ2-7
V: TRBV29-1
size: NA
D: NA
CDR3: CSVVRDITSYEQYF
DNA: TGCAGCGTTGTAAGGGACATCACCTCCTACGAGCAGTACTTC

J: TRBJ1-2
V: TRBV7-2
size: NA
D: TRBD1
CDR3: CASSILGQATTF
DNA: TGTGCCAGCAGCATCCTGGGACAGGCAACAACCTTC

J: TRBJ2-3
V: TRBV28
size: NA
D: TRBD2
CDR3: CASSSHLGLAGPSTDTQYF
DNA: TGTGCCAGCAGTTCCCATCTGGGACTAGCGGGACCTAGCACAGATACGCAGTATTTT

J: TRBJ2-3
V: TRBV28
size: NA
D: NA
CDR3: CASSSRRRADTQYF
DNA: TGTGCCAGCAGTTCAAGACGGAGGGCAGATACGCAGTATTTT

J: TRBJ1-2
V: TRBV29-1
size: few
D: TRBD1
CDR3: CSVEAGTGDGYTF
DNA: TGCAGCGTTGAGGCCGGGACAGGGGATGGCTACACCTTC

J: TRBJ1-4
V: TRBV7-9
size: medium-sized
D: NA
CDR3: CASSLVRGAVGNEKLFF
DNA: TGTGCCAGCAGCTTAGTGCGGGGGGCTGTAGGTAATGAAAAACTGTTTTTT

J: TRBJ2-7
V: TRBV21-1
size: few
D: NA
CDR3: CASSTLADYEQYF
DNA: TGTGCCAGCAGCACGCTAGCGGACTACGAGCAGTACTTC

J: TRBJ2-4
V: TRBV9
size: NA
D: TRBD2
CDR3: CASSPDVAGVWSKNIQYF
DNA: TGTGCCAGCAGCCCTGATGTAGCGGGAGTATGGAGCAAAAACATTCAGTACTTC

J: TRBJ1-1
V: TRBV28
size: NA
D: NA
CDR3: CASSFRGRDREAFF
DNA: TGTGCCAGCAGTTTCAGGGGCAGGGATAGGGAAGCTTTCTTT

J: TRBJ1-2
V: TRBV7-2
size: once
D: TRBD1
CDR3: CASSLDRAGYGYTF
DNA: TGTGCCAGCAGCCTGGACAGGGCTGGGTATGGCTACACCTTC

J: TRBJ2-7
V: TRBV16
size: NA
D: NA
CDR3: CASSQSSPGEQYF
DNA: TGTGCCAGCAGCCAATCTAGTCCAGGCGAGCAGTACTTC